The rows below give T cell receptor beta chains drawn from one sample of a study of cytomegalovirus exposure and HLA in healthy donors. Repertoires were generated with immunoSEQ multiplex PCR, while TCRdb's copy carries only in-frame clones and drops some. This sample carries roughly 110,000 clones, roughly four fifths of them seen once, and the ten largest clones take around 3.4%. The sample was PBMCs. The source of these receptors is a man aged 55 to 69 in good health and CMV-seronegative. Each CDR3 is given with its conserved first and last residue. A D gene is named only where the DNA matches it firmly. Size values are once, few and many counts, or a class for expanded clones, and some rows have none.

D,size,V,J,CDR3,DNA
TRBD1,.,TRBV6-5,TRBJ2-5,CASSYLGTGTQETQYF,TGTGCCAGCAGTTACCTAGGGACAGGGACACAAGAGACCCAGTACTTC
TRBD2,.,TRBV14,TRBJ2-5,CASSRGGSETQYF,TGTGCCAGCAGCCGCGGGGGGTCGGAGACCCAGTACTTC
.,.,TRBV4-1,TRBJ2-4,CASSQVGGRADIQYF,TGCGCCAGCAGCCAAGTGGGTGGCAGGGCTGACATTCAGTACTTC
.,.,TRBV6-1,TRBJ1-2,CASSPARAGANGYTF,TGTGCCAGCAGTCCCGCTCGTGCGGGGGCTAATGGCTACACCTTC
.,.,TRBV9,TRBJ2-3,CASSTRARPDDTQYF,TGTGCCAGCAGCACTAGAGCCCGCCCAGACGATACGCAGTATTTT
.,.,TRBV2,TRBJ2-5,CASSDRAQRETQYF,TGTGCCAGCAGTGACCGGGCCCAGCGGGAGACCCAGTACTTC
TRBD1,.,TRBV5-1,TRBJ1-5,CASSLTGVGQPQHF,TGCGCCAGCAGCTTGACAGGGGTGGGACAGCCCCAGCATTTT
TRBD2,.,TRBV11-2,TRBJ2-1,CASSRGGIGNEQFF,TGTGCCAGCAGCCGCGGGGGTATTGGGAATGAGCAGTTCTTC
TRBD1,.,TRBV28,TRBJ1-2,CASRRGTGANYGYTF,TGTGCCAGCAGAAGAGGGACAGGGGCTAACTATGGCTACACCTTC
TRBD1,few,TRBV2,TRBJ2-7,CASSAEGAVEQYF,TGTGCCAGCAGTGCCGAGGGGGCTGTCGAGCAGTACTTC
.,few,TRBV4-3,TRBJ2-3,CASSQEGARASTDTQYF,TGCGCCAGCAGCCAAGAGGGTGCGCGGGCTAGCACAGATACGCAGTATTTT
.,.,TRBV15,TRBJ2-2,CATSRENSPNTGELFF,TGTGCCACCAGCAGAGAGAACAGCCCGAACACCGGGGAGCTGTTTTTT
.,.,TRBV19,TRBJ1-4,CASSSLGQGNEKLFF,TGTGCCAGTAGTTCCCTCGGGCAGGGGAATGAAAAACTGTTTTTT
TRBD1,.,TRBV6-6,TRBJ1-2,CASSYSGGWGYGYTF,TGTGCCAGCAGTTACTCAGGGGGCTGGGGCTATGGCTACACCTTC
.,.,TRBV5-1,TRBJ2-1,CASSLGAPNEQFF,TGCGCCAGCAGCTTGGGGGCCCCCAATGAGCAGTTCTTC
.,few,TRBV2,TRBJ1-6,CASSPMAYSPLHF,TGTGCCAGCTCCCCAATGGCTTATTCACCCCTCCACTTT
.,.,TRBV18,TRBJ1-2,CASSPASGDGYTF,TGTGCCAGCTCACCAGCATCAGGGGATGGCTACACCTTC